This paragraph reports one T cell receptor beta chain. The clone's antigen remains unknown. Base-call qualities are not available, and no considerably larger clone is one nucleotide away. These data originate in a study of T cells after posttransplantation cyclophosphamide (dated by TCRdb to about 2016). Regarding the study in general: The study tracked T cell repertoire reconstitution by TRB sequencing after myeloablative bone marrow transplantation using posttransplantation cyclophosphamide as GVHD prophylaxis. Samples from 30 to 40 PTCy-treated patients and under 20 related bone marrow donors of those patients were subjected to antigen receptor sequencing. Blood from all 35 or so PTCy patients who had 1-year posttransplant specimens underwent TRB sequencing. In 3 patients, TRB sequencing was also performed on up to 3 more blood samples taken 2 to 5.2 years after transplant, and in 4 patients, pretransplant blood was also TRB-sequenced. TRA and TRB clonality were tightly correlated in about ten samples, so subsequent TCR analyses focused on TRB only. Public TRB sequences were compared against a database of over 3,000 sequences linked to responses to pathogens, tumor antigens, self-antigens and alloantigens. Points the paper makes about the study in general: At 1-2 months, donor-recipient similarity was low but rose over the first year, and the later blood repertoires were often dominated by donor CD8+ memory clones. The TRB repertoires of T cells infiltrating skin or GI tract showed only limited overlap with the TRB repertoires of T cells in blood. Across the 45 or so patients, TRB clonality was highly associated with recipient CMV seropositivity and CMV reactivation, and diversity with PTCy was similar to that in the CNI/methotrexate controls.

V is pared back by 2 bases and J by 9 bases, with 12 bases lying between the germline termini. For CDR1 and CDR2, the germline V gene lists SGDLS and YYNGEE. Including the terminal cysteine and phenylalanine, the CDR3 comprises 14 residues. The retained sequence is limited to the CDR3, 42 bases, with the frame set at the first base. Explained via the paper, the treatment or condition label denotes: high-dose cyclophosphamide on days +3 and +4 as single-agent GVHD prophylaxis. Busulfan and fludarabine conditioning, a related or unrelated marrow graft, and cyclophosphamide on days +3 and +4 were given to PTCy patients. PTCy-treated patients came from a prospective multi-institutional clinical trial. Mononuclear cells from peripheral blood and bone marrow were separated by Ficoll-Hypaque density centrifugation and then cryopreserved. TRB sequencing used genomic DNA with the immunoSEQ assay at survey resolution or the hsTCRB kit. The original pipeline was this. Initial read processing used immunoSEQ software, and repertoire analyses used the LymphoSeq R package. For each TRB dataset, clonality was calculated as 1 minus normalized Shannon entropy, and the Gini coefficient was computed as well. To infer phenotypes in unsorted samples, TRB sequences from sorted subsets of the recipient or donor were mapped onto unsorted samples from the same recipient. TCRdb limited this immuneACCESS table to in-frame rearrangements with V and J called. A share of clones is missing; checked studies link under half to unresolved V genes, and the rest is unexplained. The V and J calls and clone size were taken over from that table, and D and trimming were inferred from the DNA. Across this sample there are more than 9,500 clones, with around nine tenths seen only once. Around 4% of the sample comes from the top ten.

Sequencing was performed on PBMCs, taken after allogeneic stem cell transplant with posttransplant cyclophosphamide. The source of this sequence is a female patient in her 30s who received an allogeneic stem cell transplant from an unrelated donor, was CMV-positive, and had no GVHD. It is possible that, after a transplant, some T cells come from the graft donor. This chain joins TRBV9 to TRBJ1-6, with the D segment identity uncertain. In nucleotides, the sequence is TGTGCCAGCAGCGTTGGTAGCGCTGGTTCACCCCTCCACTTT. Translation gives CASSVGSAGSPLHF.